This TCR beta chain was identified during a study of T cells in Graves' hyperthyroidism and ophthalmopathy. The wider study: Initial diagnosis, before any treatment, was when peripheral blood was collected.

The CDR3 is 13 amino acids. In germline, CDR1 is GTSNPN, CDR2 SVGIG (reference sequence). Trimming removed 2 bases from V and 4 bases from J, with 11 bases in between. A Clinical Activity Score of at least 3, a NOSPECS grade of at least 4 and a duration under 3 months were recorded in the ophthalmopathy patients. Each diagnosis was grounded in clinical symptoms, serum thyroxine and TRAb, thyroid ultrasound, and orbital computed tomography. Template material for amplifying TCR beta CDR3 regions consisted of RNA transcripts. HTBI primers were the set used in a first-round RT-PCR of the TCR CDR3. TCRdb used MiXCR to reprocess the multiplex PCR reads, holding one entry per CDR3 protein. In the table there are 640,000 or so distinct CDR3 sequences, 12% to 15% of which are singletons.

The chain couples TRBV30 to TRBJ1-1, with D tentatively TRBD1 (6 bases). Sequences were obtained from blood. The clonotype comes from a woman between 18 and 30 years old with Graves' ophthalmopathy. CDR3 in amino acids: CAWSSQGRTEAFF. The CDR3 DNA follows: TGTGCCTGGAGTTCACAGGGACGCACTGAAGCTTTCTTT.